The T cell receptor (beta chain) under discussion was sequenced for a study of T cells after posttransplantation cyclophosphamide. Treatment was busulfan-fludarabine conditioning, a marrow graft, and cyclophosphamide on days +3 and +4. Clones were read by immunoSEQ multiplex PCR, and TCRdb kept only the in-frame ones, dropping some. Here the sample spans tens of thousands of clones, about 90% being singletons. The trim removed 4 bases at V and 5 bases at J, leaving 3 bases unmatched. This CDR3 contains 14 residues. Germline V gives CDR1 MNHEY, CDR2 SMNVEV (reference sequence). The chain uses TRBV27 and TRBJ1-2; 11 bases fit TRBD1. The receptor was isolated from a male patient aged 60 to 75 who received an allogeneic stem cell transplant from a related donor and was CMV-positive. A subset of T cells may come from the graft donor. The starting material was PBMCs, obtained about 60 days after allogeneic stem cell transplant with posttransplant cyclophosphamide. Written as DNA, the CDR3 is TGTGCCAGCAGTTCCGGACAGGGGGCGTATGGCTACACCTTC. It is translated as CASSSGQGAYGYTF.